This T cell receptor beta chain was captured in a study of cytomegalovirus exposure and HLA in healthy donors. Study-level findings and limits: Data from an earlier analysis indicated that most TCR beta V segments were productive either about 90% or about 30% of the time. It has been reported that TCR beta sequences accurately predicted the HLA-A and HLA-B alleles of most subjects. Later work associated over 15,000 TCR beta sequences with HLA alleles at 0.05 false discovery rate. Being indistinguishable, some V segments were excluded, TRBV6-2 and TRBV6-3 among them.

The CDR3 length is 15 residues. Germline V gene data show CDR1 as SGHNT and CDR2 as YYREEE (reference sequence). V trimming: 0 bases; J trimming: 1 base; junction bases outside the gene matches: 1. In the case of this clone: The antigen is undetermined.

With 60 Vbeta and 13 Jbeta primers, the PCR was carried out. The repertoire was sequenced with immunoSEQ multiplex PCR; TCRdb's copy has only in-frame clones and lacks some. The sample holds 100,000 to 150,000 clones, 70% to 90% seen once. This receptor was taken from a man between 18 and 35 years old in good health and CMV-seropositive. The chain carries TRBV5-4 and TRBJ2-1, with 7 nucleotides matching TRBD1. The source material was PBMCs. In DNA form, the CDR3 reads TGTGCCAGCAGCTTGGACAGGGGATCCTACAATGAGCAGTTCTTC. It codes for CASSLDRGSYNEQFF.